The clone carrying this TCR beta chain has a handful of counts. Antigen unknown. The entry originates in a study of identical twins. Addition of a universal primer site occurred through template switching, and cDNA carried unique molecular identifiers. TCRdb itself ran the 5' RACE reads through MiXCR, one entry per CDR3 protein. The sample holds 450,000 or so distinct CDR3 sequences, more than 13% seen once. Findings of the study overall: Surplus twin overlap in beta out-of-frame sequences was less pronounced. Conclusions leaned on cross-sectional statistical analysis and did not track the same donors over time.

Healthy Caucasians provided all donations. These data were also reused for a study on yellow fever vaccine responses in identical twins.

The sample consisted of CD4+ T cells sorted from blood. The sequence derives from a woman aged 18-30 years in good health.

The CDR3 region has the DNA TGTGCCAGCAGTACAGTTACTCTTGTAAACAATGAGCAGTTCTTC. This codes for CASSTVTLVNNEQFF. The chain combines TRBV6-1 with TRBJ2-1; no reliable D call. Trimming cost V 5 bases and J 5 bases, with 16 bases left between them. The germline V gene encodes CDR1 MNHNS and CDR2 SASEGT. The CDR3 is made up of 15 amino acids.